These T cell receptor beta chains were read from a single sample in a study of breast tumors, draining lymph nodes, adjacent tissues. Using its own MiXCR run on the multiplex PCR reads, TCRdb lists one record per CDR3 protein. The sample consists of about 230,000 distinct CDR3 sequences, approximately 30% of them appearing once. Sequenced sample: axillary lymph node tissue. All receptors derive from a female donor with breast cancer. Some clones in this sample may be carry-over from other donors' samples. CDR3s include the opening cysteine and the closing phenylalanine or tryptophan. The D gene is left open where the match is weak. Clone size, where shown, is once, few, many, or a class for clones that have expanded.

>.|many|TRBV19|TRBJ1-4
CASSITRSWGIGQKLFF
TGTGCCAGTAGTATAACTCGTTCGTGGGGGATTGGGCAAAAACTGTTTTTT
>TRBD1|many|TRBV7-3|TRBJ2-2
CASSLDRSNGELFF
TGTGCCAGCAGCTTGGACAGGTCGAACGGGGAGCTGTTTTTT
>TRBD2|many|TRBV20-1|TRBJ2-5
CSAEWGRGQKETQYF
TGCAGTGCGGAGTGGGGGAGGGGTCAAAAAGAGACCCAGTACTTC
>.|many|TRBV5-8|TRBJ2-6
CATGRGGANVLTF
TGTGCCACGGGACGCGGTGGGGCCAACGTCCTGACTTTC
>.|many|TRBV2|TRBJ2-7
CASSEMADYEQYF
TGTGCCAGCAGTGAGATGGCCGATTACGAGCAGTACTTC
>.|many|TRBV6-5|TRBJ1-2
CASSYSEAGSYGYTF
TGTGCCAGCAGTTACTCCGAGGCCGGGAGCTATGGCTACACCTTC
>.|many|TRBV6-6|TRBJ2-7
CASLLGGSYEQYF
TGTGCCAGCTTACTCGGGGGCTCCTACGAGCAGTACTTC
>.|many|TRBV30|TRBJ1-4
CAWSGGVNEKLFF
TGTGCCTGGAGTGGCGGGGTTAATGAAAAACTGTTTTTT
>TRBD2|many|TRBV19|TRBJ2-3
CASSIGSTGGTSTDTQYF
TGTGCCAGTAGTATAGGCAGCACGGGGGGAACGAGCACAGATACGCAGTATTTT
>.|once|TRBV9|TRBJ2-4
CASSVGPGAKNIQYF
TGTGCCAGCAGCGTAGGGCCGGGAGCCAAAAACATTCAGTACTTC
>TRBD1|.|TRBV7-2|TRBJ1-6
CASSQNRGVSPLHF
TGTGCCAGCAGCCAAAACAGGGGCGTCTCACCCCTCCACTTT
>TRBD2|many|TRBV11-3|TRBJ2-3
CASSPSIPGLAGTDTQYF
TGTGCCAGCAGCCCGTCAATCCCGGGACTAGCGGGTACAGATACGCAGTATTTT
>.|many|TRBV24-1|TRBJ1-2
CATSDSGLTYGYTF
TGTGCCACCAGTGATTCGGGACTCACCTATGGCTACACCTTC
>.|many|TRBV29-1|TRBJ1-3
CSVEEGSSGNTIYF
TGCAGCGTTGAAGAGGGTAGCTCTGGAAACACCATATATTTT
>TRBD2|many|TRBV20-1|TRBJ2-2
CSARLTSGRAIIGELFF
TGCAGTGCTAGGTTAACTAGCGGGAGGGCCATAATCGGGGAGCTGTTTTTT